Detailed here is one TCR beta chain. Its recognized antigen is unknown. No much larger clone is present one base from it, and per-base qualities are unavailable. This sample is drawn from a study of blood T cell repertoires in COVID-19 (dated by TCRdb to 2019 to 2021). At the level of the whole study: The collaborator samples originated in the United States, Italy and Spain and spanned the acute and convalescent phases of COVID-19. The material from the prospective study consisted of cDNA or gDNA derived from T cells, B-cell-depleted T cells, or PBMCs. The dataset comprised deeply sampled blood TCRbeta repertoires from subjects exposed to, actively infected with, or recovered from COVID-19. The repertoires were made available in a free public database intended to serve as a resource for research on the immune response to SARS-CoV-2. Samples were obtained from the ongoing ImmuneRACE study (first 160 participants) and from 1,254 subjects provided by 6 global collaborators. A de-identified subject ID, COVID-19 status, age in years and sex were almost always included in the sample metadata. Where available, HLA class I and class II types were obtained from metadata supplied by the sample provider rather than from assay-based typing.

Collaborating institutions collected whole blood in K2EDTA tubes following their own protocols. For TCRbeta analysis, collaborator samples were shipped as frozen whole blood, as isolated PBMCs, or as DNA extracted from either sample type. What the authors observed across the whole study: The amount of clinical and demographic metadata varied by source and participant and was provided uncurated.

CDR1 and CDR2 are drawn from the germline V gene: MNHEY, SVGAGI. From the cysteine up to the phenylalanine, the CDR3 has a length of 14 residues. The CDR3 DNA has 42 bases and is translated from base 1. A distance of 12 bases separates the germline ends of V and J, which lose 6 bases and 3 bases respectively. TCRbeta CDR3 regions were amplified from genomic DNA using the immunoSEQ Assay, a bias-controlled multiplex PCR. On the study's bioinformatics: The number of nucleated cells in each sample was estimated by amplification of reference gene primers within the assay. To quantify the absolute abundance of each unique TCRbeta CDR3 rearrangement, sequence reads were collapsed and filtered. For each sample, productive Simpson clonality was calculated as the square root of Simpson's diversity index over productive rearrangements. TCRdb took over this immuneACCESS table, retaining in-frame rearrangements with V and J assigned. Such tables are incomplete; in checked studies, under half of the missing clones stem from an unresolved V gene, and the remainder is unexplained. That table furnishes V, J and clone size, whereas the DNA furnished D and trimming. The sample data list 150,000 to 200,000 clones, and about 82% of these were observed just once. The ten largest make up approximately 6.2% of the sample.

This clonotype was obtained from a man aged 65-85 years with active or convalescent COVID-19. The chain joins TRBV6-5 to TRBJ1-3, and the D gene may be TRBD1, 5 bases matching. Material for sequencing was peripheral blood. The CDR3 protein sequence reads: CASSLDSYGNTIYF. The nucleotides are TGTGCCAGCAGCTTAGACAGCTATGGAAACACCATATATTTT.